The 5 T cell receptor beta chains reported below all come from one sample, sequenced in a study of cytomegalovirus exposure and HLA in healthy donors. The PCR ran on 60 Vbeta and 13 Jbeta primers. Measured with immunoSEQ multiplex PCR; TCRdb has only the in-frame clones, and not every one. The repertoire includes 95,000 to 150,000 clones, around 68% of them detected once, and 3.5% to 4.5% sits in the top ten. What was sequenced was PBMCs. All receptors derive from a man in his forties or fifties in good health and CMV-seropositive.

This chain links TRBV10-3 with TRBJ1-1; D is uncertain. Trimming removed 9 bases at V and 0 bases at J, with 8 bases between. This CDR3 region has 12 residues. Germline V gene sequence: CDR1 ENHRY, CDR2 SYGVKD. The CDR3 DNA sequence: TGTGCCATATCAGCGTTGAACACTGAAGCTTTCTTT. Protein sequence: CAISALNTEAFF.

V usage is TRBV28 and J usage is TRBJ1-1, with 9 bases lining up with TRBD1. The CDR3 contains 14 residues. The germline gives CDR1 MDHEN, CDR2 SYDVKM. The V gene end was trimmed by 5 bases and the J gene end by 4 bases; junction bases not matched to a gene: 5. In nucleotides, the CDR3 is TGTGCCAGCAGTCTACAGGGGGCCAGCACTGAAGCTTTCTTT. Amino acids: CASSLQGASTEAFF.

The chain joins TRBV11-2 to TRBJ2-1; D is possibly TRBD2 (5 bases). The CDR3 consists of 14 residues. The V and J ends lost 6 bases and 2 bases respectively, with 11 bases between them. The germline gives CDR1 SGHAT, CDR2 FQNNGV. CDR3 loop: CASSPHGTYNEQFF. CDR3 sequence (DNA): TGTGCCAGCAGTCCCCACGGGACCTACAATGAGCAGTTCTTC.

The chain is built from TRBV5-1 and TRBJ2-7, with D perhaps matching TRBD2 (6 bases). Germline CDR1 and CDR2: SGHRS and YFSETQ. V was shortened by 2 bases and J by 5 bases, with 14 bases between the two germline ends. This CDR3 region has 14 residues. CDR3 in amino acids: CASSLQRAPDEQYF. DNA for the CDR3: TGCGCCAGCAGCTTACAGCGGGCCCCGGACGAGCAGTACTTC.

The chain combines TRBV25-1 with TRBJ2-2; D is perhaps TRBD1 (6 bases). V gave up 1 base and J gave up 6 bases, with 9 bases separating them. The CDR3 is 14 amino acids. Germline loops: CDR1 MGHDK, CDR2 SYGVNS. The CDR3 reads CASSESQGPGELFF. The CDR3 nucleotides read TGTGCCAGCAGTGAATCTCAGGGGCCCGGGGAGCTGTTTTTT.